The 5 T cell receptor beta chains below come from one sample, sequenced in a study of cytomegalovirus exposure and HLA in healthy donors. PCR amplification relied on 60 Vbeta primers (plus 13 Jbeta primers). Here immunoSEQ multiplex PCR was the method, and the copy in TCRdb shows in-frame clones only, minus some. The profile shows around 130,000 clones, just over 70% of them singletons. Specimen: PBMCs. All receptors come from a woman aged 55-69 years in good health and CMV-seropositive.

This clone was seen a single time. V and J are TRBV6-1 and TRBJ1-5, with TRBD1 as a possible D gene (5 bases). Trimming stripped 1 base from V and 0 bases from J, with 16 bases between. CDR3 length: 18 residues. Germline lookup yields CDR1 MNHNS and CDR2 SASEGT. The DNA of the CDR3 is TGTGCCAGCAGTGAAGAGGGGTACAGGTCGTATAGCAATCAGCCCCAGCATTTT. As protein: CASSEEGYRSYSNQPQHF.

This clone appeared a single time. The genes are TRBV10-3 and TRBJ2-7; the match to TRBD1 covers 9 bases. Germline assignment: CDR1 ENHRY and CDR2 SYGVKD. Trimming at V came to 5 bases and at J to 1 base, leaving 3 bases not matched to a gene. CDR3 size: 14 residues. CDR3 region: CAISFGTGSYEQYF. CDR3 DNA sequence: TGTGCCATCAGTTTCGGGACAGGGTCCTACGAGCAGTACTTC.

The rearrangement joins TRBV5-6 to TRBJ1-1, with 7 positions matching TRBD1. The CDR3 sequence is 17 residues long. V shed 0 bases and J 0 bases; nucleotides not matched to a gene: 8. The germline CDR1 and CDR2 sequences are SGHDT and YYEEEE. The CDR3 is CASSLEGARYMNTEAFF. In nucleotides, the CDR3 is TGTGCCAGCAGCTTGGAGGGGGCCAGGTACATGAACACTGAAGCTTTCTTT. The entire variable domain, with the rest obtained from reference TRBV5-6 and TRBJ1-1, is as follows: DAGVTQSPTHLIKTRGQQVTLRCSPKSGHDTVSWYQQALGQGPQFIFQYYEEEERQRGNFPDRFSGHQFPNYSSELNVNALLLGDSALYLCASSLEGARYMNTEAFFGQGTRLTVV.

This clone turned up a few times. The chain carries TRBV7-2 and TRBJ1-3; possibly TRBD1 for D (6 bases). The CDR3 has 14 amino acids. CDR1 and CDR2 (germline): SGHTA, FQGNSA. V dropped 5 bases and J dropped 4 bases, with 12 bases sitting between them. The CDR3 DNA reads TGTGCCAGCAGCCTACAGGGTCTAGGAAACACCATATATTTT. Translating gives CASSLQGLGNTIYF.

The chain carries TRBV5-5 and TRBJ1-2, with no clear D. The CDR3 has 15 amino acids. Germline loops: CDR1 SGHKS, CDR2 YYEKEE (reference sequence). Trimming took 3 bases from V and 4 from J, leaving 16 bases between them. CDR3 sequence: CASSSSENFSYGYTF. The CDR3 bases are TGTGCCAGCAGCTCCTCGGAGAACTTTTCCTATGGCTACACCTTC.